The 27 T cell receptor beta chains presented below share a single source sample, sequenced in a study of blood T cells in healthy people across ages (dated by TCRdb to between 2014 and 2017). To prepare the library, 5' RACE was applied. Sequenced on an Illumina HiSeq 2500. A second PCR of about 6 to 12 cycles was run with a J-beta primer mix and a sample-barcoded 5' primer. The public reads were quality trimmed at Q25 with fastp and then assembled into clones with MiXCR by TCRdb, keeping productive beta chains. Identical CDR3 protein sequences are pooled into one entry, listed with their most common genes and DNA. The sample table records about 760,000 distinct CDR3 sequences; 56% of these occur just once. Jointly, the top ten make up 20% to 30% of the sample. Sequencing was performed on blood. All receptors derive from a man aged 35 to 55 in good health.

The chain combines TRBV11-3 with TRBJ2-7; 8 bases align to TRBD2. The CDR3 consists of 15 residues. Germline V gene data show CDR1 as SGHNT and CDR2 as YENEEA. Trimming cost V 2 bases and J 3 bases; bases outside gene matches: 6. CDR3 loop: CASSLRVAGYYEQYF. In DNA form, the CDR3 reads TGTGCCAGCAGCTTACGAGTAGCGGGATACTACGAGCAGTACTTC.

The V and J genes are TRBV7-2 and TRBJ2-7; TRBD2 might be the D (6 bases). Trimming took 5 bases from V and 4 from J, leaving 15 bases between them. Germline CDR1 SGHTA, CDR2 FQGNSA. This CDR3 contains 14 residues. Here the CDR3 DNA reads TGTGCCAGCAGCATGCGCTGGGGGGAGTACGAGCAGTACTTC. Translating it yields CASSMRWGEYEQYF.

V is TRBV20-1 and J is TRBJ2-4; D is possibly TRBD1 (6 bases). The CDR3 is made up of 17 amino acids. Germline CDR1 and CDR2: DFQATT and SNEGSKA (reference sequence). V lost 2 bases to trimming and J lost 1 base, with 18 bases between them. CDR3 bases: TGCAGTGCTAGAAAACAGGGTTCAGTTGGGGCCAAAAACATTCAGTACTTC. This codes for CSARKQGSVGAKNIQYF.

The chain's CDR3 is CASSLEPAGNYEQYF. The CDR3 coding sequence is TGTGCCAGCAGCTTAGAACCAGCGGGGAACTACGAGCAGTACTTC. The chain couples TRBV11-2 to TRBJ2-7; 7 nucleotides align to TRBD2. V lost 0 bases, J lost 3 bases, and 5 bases stayed unmatched. The CDR3 is 15 amino acids. Germline V lookup: CDR1 SGHAT, CDR2 FQNNGV.

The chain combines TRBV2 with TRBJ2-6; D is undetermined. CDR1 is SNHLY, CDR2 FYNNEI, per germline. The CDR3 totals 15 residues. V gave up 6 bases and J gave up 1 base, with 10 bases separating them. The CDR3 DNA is TGTGCCAGCAGCGCAAGTCGGTCTGGGGCCAACGTCCTGACTTTC. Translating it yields CASSASRSGANVLTF.

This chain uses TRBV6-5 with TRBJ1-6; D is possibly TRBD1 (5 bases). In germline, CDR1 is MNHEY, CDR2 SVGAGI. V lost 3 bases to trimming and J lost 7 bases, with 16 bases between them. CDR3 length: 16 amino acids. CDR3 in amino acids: CASSYPPRRGNSPLHF. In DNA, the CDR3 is TGTGCCAGCAGTTATCCCCCCCGGAGGGGAAATTCACCCCTCCACTTT.

The CDR3 spells CASSQTSGKGRNAQYF. The CDR3 nucleotides read TGTGCCAGCAGCCAGACTAGCGGGAAGGGCAGGAATGCGCAGTATTTT. The gene calls are TRBV3-1 and TRBJ2-3, with 11 positions matching TRBD2. Germline V lookup: CDR1 LGHDT, CDR2 YNNKEL (reference sequence). The CDR3 spans 16 residues. V was pared by 3 bases and J by 10 bases, with 12 bases of the junction left unmatched.

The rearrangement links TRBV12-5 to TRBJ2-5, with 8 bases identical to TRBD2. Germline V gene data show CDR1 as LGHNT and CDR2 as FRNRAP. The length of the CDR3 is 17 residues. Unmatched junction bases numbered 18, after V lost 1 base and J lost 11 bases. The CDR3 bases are TGTGCTAGTGGTTTGGCCGGGACTAGTTTACTTATCGTTGAGCAGTACTTC. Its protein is CASGLAGTSLLIVEQYF.

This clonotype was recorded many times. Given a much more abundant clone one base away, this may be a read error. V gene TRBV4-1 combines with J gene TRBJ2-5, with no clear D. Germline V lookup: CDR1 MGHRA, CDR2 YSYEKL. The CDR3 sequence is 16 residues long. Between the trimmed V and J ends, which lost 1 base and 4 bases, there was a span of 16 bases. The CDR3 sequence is CASSQVNRVSPETQYF. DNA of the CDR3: TGCGCCAGCAGCCAAGTAAATCGCGTATCCCCAGAGACCCAGTACTTC.

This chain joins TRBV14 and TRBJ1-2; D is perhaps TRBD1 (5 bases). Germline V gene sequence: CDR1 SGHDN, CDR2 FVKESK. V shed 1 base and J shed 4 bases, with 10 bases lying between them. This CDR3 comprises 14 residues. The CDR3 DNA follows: TGTGCCAGCAGCCAAGCTAGGGGTACCTATGGCTACACCTTC. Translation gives CASSQARGTYGYTF. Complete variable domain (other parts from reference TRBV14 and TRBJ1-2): EAGVTQFPSHSVIEKGQTVTLRCDPISGHDNLYWYRRVMGKEIKFLLHFVKESKQDESGMPNNRFLAERTGGTYSTLKVQPAELEDSGVYFCASSQARGTYGYTFGSGTRLTVV.

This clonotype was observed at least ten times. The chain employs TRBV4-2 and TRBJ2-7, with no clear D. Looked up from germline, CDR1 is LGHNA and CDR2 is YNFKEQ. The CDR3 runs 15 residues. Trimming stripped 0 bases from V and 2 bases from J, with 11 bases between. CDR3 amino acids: CASSQDRGGPYEQYF. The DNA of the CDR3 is TGTGCCAGCAGCCAAGATCGTGGCGGCCCCTACGAGCAGTACTTC.

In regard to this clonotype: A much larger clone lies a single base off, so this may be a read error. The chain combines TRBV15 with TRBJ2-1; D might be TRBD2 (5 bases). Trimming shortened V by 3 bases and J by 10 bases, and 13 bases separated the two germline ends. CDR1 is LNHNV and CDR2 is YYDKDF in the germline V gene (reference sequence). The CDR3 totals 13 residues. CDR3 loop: CATSSLVGEEQFF. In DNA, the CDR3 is TGTGCCACCAGCAGCCTAGTGGGAGAAGAGCAGTTCTTC.

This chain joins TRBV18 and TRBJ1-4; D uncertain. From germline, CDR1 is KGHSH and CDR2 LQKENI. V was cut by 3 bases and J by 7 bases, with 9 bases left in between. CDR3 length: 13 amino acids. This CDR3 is CASSPQAREKLFF. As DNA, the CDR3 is TGTGCCAGCTCACCTCAGGCGCGTGAAAAACTGTTTTTT.

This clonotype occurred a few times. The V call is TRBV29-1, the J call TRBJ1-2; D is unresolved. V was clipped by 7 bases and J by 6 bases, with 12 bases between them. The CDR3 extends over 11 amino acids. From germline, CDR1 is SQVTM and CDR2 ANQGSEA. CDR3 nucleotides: TGCAGCGGCCAACAAGGAGATGGCTACACCTTC. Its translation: CSGQQGDGYTF.

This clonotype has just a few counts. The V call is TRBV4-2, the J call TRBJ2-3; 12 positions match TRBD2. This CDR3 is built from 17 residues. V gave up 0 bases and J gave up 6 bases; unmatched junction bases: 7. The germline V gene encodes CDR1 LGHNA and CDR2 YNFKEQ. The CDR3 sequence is CASSQEVRLAGGDTQYF. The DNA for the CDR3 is TGTGCCAGCAGCCAAGAAGTAAGGCTAGCGGGAGGGGATACGCAGTATTTT.

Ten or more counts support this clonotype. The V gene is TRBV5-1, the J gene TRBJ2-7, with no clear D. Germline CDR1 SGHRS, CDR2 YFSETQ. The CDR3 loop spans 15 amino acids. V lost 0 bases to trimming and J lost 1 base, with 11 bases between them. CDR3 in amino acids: CASSLEVGTSYEQYF. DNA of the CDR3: TGCGCCAGCAGCTTGGAGGTGGGCACTTCCTACGAGCAGTACTTC.

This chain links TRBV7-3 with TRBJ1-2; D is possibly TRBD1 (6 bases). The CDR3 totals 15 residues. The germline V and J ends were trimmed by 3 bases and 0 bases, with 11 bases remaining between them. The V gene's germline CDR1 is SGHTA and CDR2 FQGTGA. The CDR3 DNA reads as TGTGCCAGCAGCTTCCGGGACATCTCTAACTATGGCTACACCTTC. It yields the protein CASSFRDISNYGYTF.

The CDR3 loop is CASGLGAGGANVLTF. CDR3 in DNA: TGTGCTAGTGGTCTTGGGGCTGGTGGGGCCAACGTCCTGACTTTC. The chain employs TRBV12-5 and TRBJ2-6; TRBD1 is a possible D gene (5 bases). The CDR3 has 15 residues. The ends were cut back, 5 bases at V and 3 bases at J, with 11 bases in the middle. CDR1 LGHNT and CDR2 FRNRAP come from the germline V gene.

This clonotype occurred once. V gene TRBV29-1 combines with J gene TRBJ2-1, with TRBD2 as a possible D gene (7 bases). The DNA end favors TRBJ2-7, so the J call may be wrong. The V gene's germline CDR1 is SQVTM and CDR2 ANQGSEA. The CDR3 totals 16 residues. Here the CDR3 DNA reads TGCAGCGTTGGCCCTTTAGCGGAGGGGGACTACAATGAGCAGTACTTC. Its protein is CSVGPLAEGDYNEQYF.

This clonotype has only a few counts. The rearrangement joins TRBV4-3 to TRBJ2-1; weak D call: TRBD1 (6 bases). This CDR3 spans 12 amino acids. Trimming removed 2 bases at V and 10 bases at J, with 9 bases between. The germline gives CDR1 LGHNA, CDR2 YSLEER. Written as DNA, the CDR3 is TGCGCCAGCAGCCAACTACAGGGAGAGCAGTTCTTC. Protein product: CASSQLQGEQFF.

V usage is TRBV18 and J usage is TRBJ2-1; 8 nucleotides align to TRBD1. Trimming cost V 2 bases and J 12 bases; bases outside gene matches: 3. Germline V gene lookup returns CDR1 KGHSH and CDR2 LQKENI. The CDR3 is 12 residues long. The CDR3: CASSPGQGVQFF. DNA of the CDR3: TGTGCCAGCTCACCAGGACAGGGAGTGCAGTTCTTC. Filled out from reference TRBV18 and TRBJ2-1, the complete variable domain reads NAGVMQNPRHLVRRRGQEARLRCSPMKGHSHVYWYRQLPEEGLKFMVYLQKENIIDESGMPKERFSAEFPKEGPSILRIQQVVRGDSAAYFCASSPGQGVQFFGPGTRLTVL.

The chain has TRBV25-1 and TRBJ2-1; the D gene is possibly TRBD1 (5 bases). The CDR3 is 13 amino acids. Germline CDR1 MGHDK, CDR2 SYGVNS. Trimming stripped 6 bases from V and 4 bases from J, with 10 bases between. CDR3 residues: CASSQTGYNEQFF. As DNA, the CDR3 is TGTGCCAGCAGCCAAACAGGATACAATGAGCAGTTCTTC.

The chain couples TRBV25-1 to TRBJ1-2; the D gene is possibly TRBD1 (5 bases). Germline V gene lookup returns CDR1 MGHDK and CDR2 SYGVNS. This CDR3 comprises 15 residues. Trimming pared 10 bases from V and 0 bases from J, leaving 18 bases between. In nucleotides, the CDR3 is TGTGCCACCCCGTCGGGGGGGAGAGCTAACTATGGCTACACCTTC. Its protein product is CATPSGGRANYGYTF.

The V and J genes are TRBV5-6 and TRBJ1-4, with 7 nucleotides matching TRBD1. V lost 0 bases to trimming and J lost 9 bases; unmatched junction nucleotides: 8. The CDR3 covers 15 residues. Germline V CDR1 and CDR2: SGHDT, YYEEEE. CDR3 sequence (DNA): TGTGCCAGCAGCTTGGTTACAGGGGATTTGAAAAAACTGTTTTTT. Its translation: CASSLVTGDLKKLFF.

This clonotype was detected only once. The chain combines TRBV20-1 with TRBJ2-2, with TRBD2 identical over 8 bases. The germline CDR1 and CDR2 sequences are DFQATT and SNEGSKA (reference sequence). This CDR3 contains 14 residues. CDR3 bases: TGCAGCTGCACTAGCGGCAAGAACACCGGGGAGCTGTTTTTT. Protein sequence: CSCTSGKNTGELFF.

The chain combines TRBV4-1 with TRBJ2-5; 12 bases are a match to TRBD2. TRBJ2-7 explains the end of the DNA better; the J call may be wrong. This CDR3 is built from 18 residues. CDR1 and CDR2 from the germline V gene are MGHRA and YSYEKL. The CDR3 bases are TGCGCCAGCAGCCAAGATCGGCTAGCGGGAGGGCCTGGGTACGAGCAGTACTTC. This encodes CASSQDRLAGGPGYEQYF.

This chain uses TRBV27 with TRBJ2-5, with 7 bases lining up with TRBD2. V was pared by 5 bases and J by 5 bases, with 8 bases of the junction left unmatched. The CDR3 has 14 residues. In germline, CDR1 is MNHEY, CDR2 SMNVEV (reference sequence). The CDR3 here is CASSKRLGGETQYF. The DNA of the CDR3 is TGTGCCAGCAGTAAGAGGCTCGGGGGGGAGACCCAGTACTTC.